These T cell receptor beta chains were read from a single sample in a study of shared clonotypes between healthy human individuals. Measured with immunoSEQ multiplex PCR; TCRdb has only the in-frame clones, and not every one. The sample shows some 1,600,000 clones, 98% of them seen only once. Sequencing was performed on naive CD4+ T cells sorted from blood. These TCRs come from a young man in good health. Both conserved end residues are part of each CDR3. D genes are given only for firm matches. Size is omitted from some rows. Given values are once, few, many or a class for expanded clones.

d_call: -; v_call: TRBV28; j_call: TRBJ2-2; clone_size: -; cdr3_aa: CASRRQGGNTGELFF; cdr3_nt: TGTGCCAGCAGACGACAGGGAGGGAACACCGGGGAGCTGTTTTTT
d_call: -; v_call: TRBV30; j_call: TRBJ2-7; clone_size: -; cdr3_aa: CAWDSGARTLSVYEQYF; cdr3_nt: TGTGCCTGGGACTCCGGGGCGAGAACCTTGTCGGTCTACGAGCAGTACTTC
d_call: TRBD2; v_call: TRBV7-7; j_call: TRBJ2-5; clone_size: -; cdr3_aa: CASSRLAGGPKETQYF; cdr3_nt: TGTGCTAGCAGCCGACTAGCGGGAGGGCCTAAAGAGACCCAGTACTTC
d_call: -; v_call: TRBV11-3; j_call: TRBJ2-1; clone_size: -; cdr3_aa: CASSLDHGQEQFF; cdr3_nt: TGTGCCAGCAGCTTAGATCACGGGCAGGAGCAGTTCTTC
d_call: -; v_call: TRBV4-2; j_call: TRBJ2-2; clone_size: -; cdr3_aa: CASSQLLAGLGGELFF; cdr3_nt: TGTGCCAGCAGCCAGCTCCTTGCGGGGCTAGGCGGGGAGCTGTTTTTT
d_call: -; v_call: TRBV5-4; j_call: TRBJ2-1; clone_size: -; cdr3_aa: CASSIPLNFIANEQFF; cdr3_nt: TGTGCCAGCAGCATTCCCCTGAATTTCATCGCCAATGAGCAGTTCTTC
d_call: -; v_call: TRBV7-9; j_call: TRBJ2-5; clone_size: -; cdr3_aa: CASSLGLVETQYF; cdr3_nt: TGTGCCAGCAGCTTAGGTCTAGTGGAGACCCAGTACTTC
d_call: TRBD1; v_call: TRBV10-2; j_call: TRBJ1-1; clone_size: -; cdr3_aa: CASRTNLDRSTEAFF; cdr3_nt: TGCGCCAGCAGGACCAACTTGGACAGGAGCACTGAAGCTTTCTTT
d_call: -; v_call: TRBV18; j_call: TRBJ1-2; clone_size: -; cdr3_aa: CASSAGSNYGYTF; cdr3_nt: TGTGCCAGCTCAGCCGGGAGTAACTATGGCTACACCTTC
d_call: -; v_call: TRBV6-5; j_call: TRBJ2-5; clone_size: -; cdr3_aa: CASSKTRHQETQYF; cdr3_nt: TGTGCCAGCAGTAAAACAAGGCACCAAGAGACCCAGTACTTC
d_call: TRBD1; v_call: TRBV7-2; j_call: TRBJ2-1; clone_size: -; cdr3_aa: CASSLLGGAYNEQFF; cdr3_nt: TGTGCCAGCAGCTTATTAGGGGGCGCCTACAATGAGCAGTTCTTC
d_call: TRBD1; v_call: TRBV11-2; j_call: TRBJ2-2; clone_size: -; cdr3_aa: CASSSLRDRGRNTGELFF; cdr3_nt: TGTGCCAGCAGCTCTCTCCGGGACAGGGGGCGGAACACCGGGGAGCTGTTTTTT
d_call: -; v_call: TRBV18; j_call: TRBJ1-5; clone_size: -; cdr3_aa: CASSRQGGGSGQPQHF; cdr3_nt: TGTGCCAGCTCACGGCAGGGTGGCGGCTCGGGTCAGCCCCAGCATTTT
d_call: -; v_call: TRBV7-5; j_call: TRBJ1-1; clone_size: -; cdr3_aa: CARSGRSTMNTEAFF; cdr3_nt: TGTGCCAGAAGCGGACGGTCCACCATGAACACTGAAGCTTTCTTT
d_call: -; v_call: TRBV14; j_call: TRBJ2-7; clone_size: -; cdr3_aa: CASSQANTSSYEQYF; cdr3_nt: TGTGCCAGCAGCCAAGCTAACACGAGTTCCTACGAGCAGTACTTC
d_call: TRBD1; v_call: TRBV29-1; j_call: TRBJ2-2; clone_size: -; cdr3_aa: CSVEGTGGPKGTTGELFF; cdr3_nt: TGCAGCGTTGAAGGGACAGGGGGCCCGAAGGGGACAACCGGGGAGCTGTTTTTT
d_call: TRBD1; v_call: TRBV18; j_call: TRBJ2-3; clone_size: once; cdr3_aa: CASSLDREVTDTQYF; cdr3_nt: TGTGCCAGCTCCCTGGACAGGGAAGTCACAGATACGCAGTATTTT
d_call: -; v_call: TRBV5-4; j_call: TRBJ2-4; clone_size: -; cdr3_aa: CASSLERENIQYF; cdr3_nt: TGTGCCAGCAGCTTGGAGAGGGAAAACATTCAGTACTTC
d_call: -; v_call: TRBV6-5; j_call: TRBJ2-7; clone_size: -; cdr3_aa: CASSYLSQSSYEQYF; cdr3_nt: TGTGCCAGCAGTTATTTATCTCAAAGCTCCTACGAGCAGTACTTC
d_call: TRBD1; v_call: TRBV6-1; j_call: TRBJ1-1; clone_size: -; cdr3_aa: CASSEVRDSTEAFF; cdr3_nt: TGTGCCAGCAGTGAAGTGCGGGACAGCACTGAAGCTTTCTTT
d_call: -; v_call: TRBV7-2; j_call: TRBJ1-3; clone_size: -; cdr3_aa: CASSFYHTSGNTIYF; cdr3_nt: TGTGCCAGCAGCTTTTATCACACCTCTGGAAACACCATATATTTT
d_call: TRBD2; v_call: TRBV5-1; j_call: TRBJ2-5; clone_size: once; cdr3_aa: CASSADGGQETQYF; cdr3_nt: TGCGCCAGCAGCGCGGACGGGGGGCAAGAGACCCAGTACTTC
d_call: -; v_call: TRBV7-2; j_call: TRBJ2-1; clone_size: -; cdr3_aa: CASSLRSPRGTYNEQFF; cdr3_nt: TGTGCCAGCAGCTTAAGGAGCCCTAGAGGGACTTACAATGAGCAGTTCTTC
d_call: -; v_call: TRBV2; j_call: TRBJ2-7; clone_size: -; cdr3_aa: CASSEALRLTYEQYF; cdr3_nt: TGTGCCAGCAGTGAAGCGCTACGGTTGACCTACGAGCAGTACTTC
d_call: TRBD2; v_call: TRBV10-3; j_call: TRBJ2-1; clone_size: -; cdr3_aa: CAISSGTSTGGNEQFF; cdr3_nt: TGTGCCATCAGTTCCGGGACTAGCACGGGGGGGAATGAGCAGTTCTTC
d_call: -; v_call: TRBV28; j_call: TRBJ2-5; clone_size: -; cdr3_aa: CASSFPTPVADQETQYF; cdr3_nt: TGTGCCAGCAGTTTCCCCACCCCCGTAGCGGACCAAGAGACCCAGTACTTC
d_call: -; v_call: TRBV7-8; j_call: TRBJ2-7; clone_size: -; cdr3_aa: CASSLGGTYEQYF; cdr3_nt: TGTGCCAGCAGCTTAGGGGGTACCTACGAGCAGTACTTC
d_call: -; v_call: TRBV14; j_call: TRBJ2-5; clone_size: once; cdr3_aa: CASSQLPRKETQYF; cdr3_nt: TGTGCCAGCAGCCAACTCCCTAGAAAAGAGACCCAGTACTTC
d_call: -; v_call: TRBV12-2; j_call: TRBJ2-4; clone_size: once; cdr3_aa: CASVGMRSRDREAKNIQYF; cdr3_nt: TGTGCAAGTGTAGGTATGAGATCCCGGGACAGGGAAGCCAAAAACATTCAGTACTTC
d_call: -; v_call: TRBV4-1; j_call: TRBJ1-2; clone_size: -; cdr3_aa: CASSLHLQGNYGYTF; cdr3_nt: TGCGCCAGCAGCCTACACTTGCAGGGTAACTATGGCTACACCTTC
d_call: -; v_call: TRBV30; j_call: TRBJ1-3; clone_size: -; cdr3_aa: CAWSKQANTIYF; cdr3_nt: TGTGCCTGGAGTAAACAGGCAAACACCATATATTTT
d_call: TRBD1; v_call: TRBV30; j_call: TRBJ1-2; clone_size: -; cdr3_aa: CARSDRGQMYGYTF; cdr3_nt: TGTGCCCGCTCGGACAGGGGGCAAATGTATGGCTACACCTTC
d_call: TRBD1; v_call: TRBV11-2; j_call: TRBJ2-2; clone_size: -; cdr3_aa: CASSLSQGANTGELFF; cdr3_nt: TGTGCCAGCAGCTTAAGTCAGGGGGCAAACACCGGGGAGCTGTTTTTT
d_call: -; v_call: TRBV7-9; j_call: TRBJ2-7; clone_size: -; cdr3_aa: CASSLFAGFESYEQYF; cdr3_nt: TGTGCCAGCAGCTTATTTGCGGGATTTGAATCCTACGAGCAGTACTTC
d_call: -; v_call: TRBV6-5; j_call: TRBJ1-1; clone_size: -; cdr3_aa: CASSYGARITEAFF; cdr3_nt: TGTGCCAGCAGTTACGGGGCCCGGATCACTGAAGCTTTCTTT
d_call: -; v_call: TRBV28; j_call: TRBJ2-1; clone_size: -; cdr3_aa: CASSPLLYNEQFF; cdr3_nt: TGTGCCAGCAGCCCCCTTTTATACAATGAGCAGTTCTTC
d_call: TRBD1; v_call: TRBV27; j_call: TRBJ2-7; clone_size: -; cdr3_aa: CASSAPGQGSYEQYF; cdr3_nt: TGTGCCAGCAGTGCACCGGGACAGGGGTCCTACGAGCAGTACTTC
d_call: TRBD2; v_call: TRBV9; j_call: TRBJ2-7; clone_size: -; cdr3_aa: CASSPRLAGEYEQYF; cdr3_nt: TGTGCCAGCAGCCCCCGACTAGCGGGAGAATACGAGCAGTACTTC
d_call: -; v_call: TRBV7-8; j_call: TRBJ2-7; clone_size: few; cdr3_aa: CASRLGSPRDEQYF; cdr3_nt: TGTGCCAGCCGACTTGGGAGCCCTCGGGACGAGCAGTACTTC
d_call: TRBD2; v_call: TRBV6-5; j_call: TRBJ2-7; clone_size: -; cdr3_aa: CASKNAGLVVHEQYF; cdr3_nt: TGTGCCAGCAAGAACGCGGGACTAGTAGTCCACGAGCAGTACTTC
d_call: TRBD2; v_call: TRBV6-6; j_call: TRBJ2-5; clone_size: -; cdr3_aa: CASWTSGRSRETQYF; cdr3_nt: TGTGCCAGCTGGACTAGCGGGAGGTCGCGGGAGACCCAGTACTTC
d_call: -; v_call: TRBV4-1; j_call: TRBJ1-5; clone_size: -; cdr3_aa: CASSEGRENQPQHF; cdr3_nt: TGCGCCAGCAGCGAGGGTCGGGAGAATCAGCCCCAGCATTTT
d_call: -; v_call: TRBV28; j_call: TRBJ2-2; clone_size: -; cdr3_aa: CASSSLYTAGELFF; cdr3_nt: TGTGCCAGCAGTTCCTTATATACCGCCGGGGAGCTGTTTTTT
d_call: TRBD1; v_call: TRBV4-2; j_call: TRBJ1-5; clone_size: -; cdr3_aa: CASSQGQNQPQHF; cdr3_nt: TGTGCCAGCAGCCAGGGACAGAATCAGCCCCAGCATTTT
d_call: -; v_call: TRBV2; j_call: TRBJ2-6; clone_size: -; cdr3_aa: CASIAGIGANVLTF; cdr3_nt: TGTGCCAGCATCGCGGGCATTGGGGCCAACGTCCTGACTTTC
d_call: TRBD1; v_call: TRBV2; j_call: TRBJ1-2; clone_size: -; cdr3_aa: CASRDRENYGYTF; cdr3_nt: TGTGCCAGCAGGGACAGGGAGAACTATGGCTACACCTTC
d_call: TRBD1; v_call: TRBV7-8; j_call: TRBJ2-7; clone_size: -; cdr3_aa: CASQLWDSPYEQYF; cdr3_nt: TGTGCCAGCCAACTCTGGGACAGCCCCTACGAGCAGTACTTC
d_call: TRBD2; v_call: TRBV7-9; j_call: TRBJ2-5; clone_size: once; cdr3_aa: CASSPRSGTVQETQYF; cdr3_nt: TGTGCCAGCAGCCCGAGAAGCGGGACCGTTCAAGAGACCCAGTACTTC
d_call: TRBD2; v_call: TRBV4-2; j_call: TRBJ2-3; clone_size: -; cdr3_aa: CASSQRTSGDTDTQYF; cdr3_nt: TGTGCCAGCAGCCAAAGGACTAGCGGGGACACAGATACGCAGTATTTT
d_call: -; v_call: TRBV7-3; j_call: TRBJ2-6; clone_size: -; cdr3_aa: CASSLAGTSGANVLTF; cdr3_nt: TGTGCCAGCAGCTTAGCAGGGACCTCTGGGGCCAACGTCCTGACTTTC
d_call: TRBD1; v_call: TRBV6-5; j_call: TRBJ2-5; clone_size: -; cdr3_aa: CASRRSRGRETQYF; cdr3_nt: TGTGCCAGCAGACGTTCCAGGGGGAGAGAGACCCAGTACTTC
d_call: TRBD2; v_call: TRBV7-2; j_call: TRBJ2-3; clone_size: -; cdr3_aa: CASRTSGRPASTDTQYF; cdr3_nt: TGTGCCAGCAGGACTAGCGGGAGGCCGGCTAGCACAGATACGCAGTATTTT
d_call: -; v_call: TRBV10-3; j_call: TRBJ2-7; clone_size: -; cdr3_aa: CAIREVWGEQYF; cdr3_nt: TGTGCCATCAGGGAAGTTTGGGGCGAGCAGTACTTC
d_call: TRBD1; v_call: TRBV10-2; j_call: TRBJ2-7; clone_size: -; cdr3_aa: CASSEGRDRVPPSSYEQYF; cdr3_nt: TGCGCCAGCAGTGAGGGGAGGGACAGGGTGCCCCCCAGCTCCTACGAGCAGTACTTC
d_call: TRBD1; v_call: TRBV19; j_call: TRBJ1-4; clone_size: -; cdr3_aa: CASRQGGEKLFF; cdr3_nt: TGTGCCTCGAGACAGGGGGGCGAAAAACTGTTTTTT
d_call: -; v_call: TRBV6-6; j_call: TRBJ1-3; clone_size: -; cdr3_aa: CASSLTAGFSGNTIYF; cdr3_nt: TGTGCCAGCAGTCTCACAGCCGGATTCTCTGGAAACACCATATATTTT
d_call: TRBD2; v_call: TRBV7-9; j_call: TRBJ2-5; clone_size: -; cdr3_aa: CASSLAGTREETQYF; cdr3_nt: TGTGCCAGCAGCTTAGCAGGGACTAGAGAAGAGACCCAGTACTTC
d_call: TRBD2; v_call: TRBV2; j_call: TRBJ2-1; clone_size: -; cdr3_aa: CASSERLAGAYNEQFF; cdr3_nt: TGTGCCAGCAGTGAAAGGCTAGCGGGCGCGTACAATGAGCAGTTCTTC